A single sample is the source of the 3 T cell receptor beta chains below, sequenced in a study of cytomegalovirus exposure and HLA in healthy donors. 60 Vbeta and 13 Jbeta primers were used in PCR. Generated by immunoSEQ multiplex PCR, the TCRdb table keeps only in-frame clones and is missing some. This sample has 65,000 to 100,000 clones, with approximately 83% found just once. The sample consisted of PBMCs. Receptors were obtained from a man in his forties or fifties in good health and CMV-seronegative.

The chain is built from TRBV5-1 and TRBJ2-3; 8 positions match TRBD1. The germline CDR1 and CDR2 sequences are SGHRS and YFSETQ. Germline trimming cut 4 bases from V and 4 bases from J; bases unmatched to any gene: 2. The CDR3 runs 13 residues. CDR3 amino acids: CASSTGGPDTQYF. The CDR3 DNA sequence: TGCGCCAGCAGCACAGGGGGGCCAGATACGCAGTATTTT.

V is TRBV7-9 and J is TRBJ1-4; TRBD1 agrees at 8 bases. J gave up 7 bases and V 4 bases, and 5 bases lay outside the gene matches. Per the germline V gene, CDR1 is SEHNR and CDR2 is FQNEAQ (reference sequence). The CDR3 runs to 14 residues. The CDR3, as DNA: TGTGCCAGCAGCTCGGACAGGGTGGCTGAAAAACTGTTTTTT. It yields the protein CASSSDRVAEKLFF.

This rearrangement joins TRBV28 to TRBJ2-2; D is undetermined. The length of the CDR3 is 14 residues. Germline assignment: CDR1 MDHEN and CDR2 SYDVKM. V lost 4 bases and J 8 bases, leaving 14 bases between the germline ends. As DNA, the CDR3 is TGTGCCAGCAGTTACTCGCGAGGTTTGGGGGAGCTGTTTTTT. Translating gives CASSYSRGLGELFF.